One and the same sample provided the 16 T cell receptor beta chains below, sequenced in a study of sequential checkpoint blockade in melanoma. Treatment: randomized to nivolumab then ipilimumab (arm A) or the reverse (arm B). Profiled with immunoSEQ multiplex PCR; TCRdb holds only in-frame clones, not every one. The sample has over 4,000 clones; 25% to 40% are singletons. Specimen: tumor tissue (inferred from file names), collected from a patient given nivolumab and ipilimumab in sequence. These receptor sequences come from a human donor with melanoma.

This clone was picked up a small number of times. The V and J genes are TRBV4-1 and TRBJ2-7, with TRBD1 matching 10 bases. Germline loops: CDR1 MGHRA, CDR2 YSYEKL. V lost 5 bases to trimming and J lost 1 base; unmatched junction nucleotides: 8. The CDR3 totals 16 residues. In DNA form, the CDR3 reads TGCGCCAGCAGCTTTATGACAGGGGGCGTATCCTACGAGCAGTACTTC. Translating it yields CASSFMTGGVSYEQYF.

V is TRBV6-8 and J is TRBJ1-5; D might be TRBD1 (5 bases). From germline, CDR1 is MNHGY and CDR2 SAAAGT. The CDR3 contains 14 residues. V lost 0 bases and J lost 8, with 11 bases in between. The chain's CDR3 is CASSYSGPGKPQHF. The CDR3 DNA sequence: TGTGCCAGCAGTTACTCGGGGCCTGGGAAGCCCCAGCATTTT.

This clone was counted only a few times. The genes are TRBV28 and TRBJ2-3, with no clear D. V lost 8 bases, J lost 2 bases, and 8 bases lay in between. CDR1 and CDR2 (germline): MDHEN, SYDVKM. The CDR3 is 12 residues long. The CDR3 spells CASLGVTDTQYF. The CDR3 bases are TGTGCCAGCCTGGGCGTCACAGATACGCAGTATTTT.

The chain joins TRBV15 to TRBJ2-2; D perhaps matches TRBD2 (5 bases). This CDR3 region has 14 residues. The V and J ends lost 2 bases and 2 bases respectively, with 6 bases between them. Germline V gene lookup returns CDR1 LNHNV and CDR2 YYDKDF (reference sequence). This CDR3 is CATSRSGNTGELFF. CDR3 sequence (DNA): TGTGCCACCAGCAGATCGGGAAACACCGGGGAGCTGTTTTTT.

This clone has more than one count but fewer than ten. The chain has TRBV27 and TRBJ2-1; 7 positions agree with TRBD1. V lost 6 bases and J lost 2; bases outside the gene matches: 13. This CDR3 has 17 residues. Germline assignment: CDR1 MNHEY and CDR2 SMNVEV (reference sequence). The CDR3 reads CASSSATGSVTYNEQFF. CDR3 sequence (DNA): TGTGCCAGCAGCAGCGCGACAGGGTCGGTCACCTACAATGAGCAGTTCTTC.

This clone is deemed medium-sized (0.01 to 0.1%). The chain employs TRBV4-1 and TRBJ2-4; the D gene is possibly TRBD1 (6 bases). Trimming stripped 3 bases from V and 9 bases from J, with 12 bases between. Germline V gene lookup returns CDR1 MGHRA and CDR2 YSYEKL. The CDR3 totals 13 residues. DNA for the CDR3: TGCGCCAGCAGCCATGCCGGGACAAGCATTCAGTACTTC. This encodes CASSHAGTSIQYF.

This clone was seen a single time. This chain connects TRBV19 to TRBJ2-5; TRBD1 agrees at 12 bases. V trimming: 7 bases; J trimming: 5 bases; junction bases outside the gene matches: 8. The germline V gene encodes CDR1 LNHDA and CDR2 SQIVND (reference sequence). This CDR3 region has 15 residues. The CDR3 DNA is TGTGCCAGTACCCCGGGGACAGGGGGCTGGGAGACCCAGTACTTC. Translated: CASTPGTGGWETQYF.

This chain links TRBV1 with TRBJ1-2. TRBV1 is tagged as a pseudogene. This CDR3 has 16 amino acids. The CDR3, as DNA: TGCGCCAGCAGCCAAGGGGTTTCAGGGCGGGACTATGGCTACACCTTC. Amino acids: CASSQGVSGRDYGYTF.

This clone is medium-sized (0.01 to 0.1%) by share. This sequence joins TRBV11-3 and TRBJ1-1; D gene ambiguous. Germline-derived CDR1 and CDR2 are SGHNT and YENEEA. This CDR3 has 16 amino acids. The germline V and J ends were trimmed by 5 bases and 5 bases, with 21 bases remaining between them. CDR3 DNA: TGTGCCAGCAGCCCATCATGGTCGGGAGGGAGGACTGAAGCTTTCTTT. As protein: CASSPSWSGGRTEAFF.

This clone was detected ten times or more. This chain links TRBV27 with TRBJ2-1; 7 positions agree with TRBD1. The CDR3 length is 16 residues. V gave up 4 bases and J gave up 3 bases; unmatched junction bases: 9. Germline V lookup: CDR1 MNHEY, CDR2 SMNVEV (reference sequence). As DNA, the CDR3 is TGTGCCAGCAGTTCCCCCGGGACAGACTTCTACAATGAGCAGTTCTTC. This sequence encodes CASSSPGTDFYNEQFF.

This chain joins TRBV30 and TRBJ2-1; D might be TRBD1 (7 bases). Trimming shortened V by 0 bases and J by 8 bases, and 17 bases separated the two germline ends. This CDR3 region has 15 residues. From germline, CDR1 is GTSNPN and CDR2 SVGIG (reference sequence). CDR3 sequence reads: CAWSVKQGGHHEQFF. CDR3 nucleotide sequence: TGTGCCTGGAGTGTAAAGCAGGGGGGCCATCATGAGCAGTTCTTC. Together with reference TRBV30 and TRBJ2-1, the CDR3 gives the full variable domain: SQTIHQWPATLVQPVGSPLSLECTVEGTSNPNLYWYRQAAGRGLQLLFYSVGIGQISSEVPQNLSASRPQDRQFILSSKKLLLSDSGFYLCAWSVKQGGHHEQFFGPGTRLTVL.

This chain connects TRBV19 to TRBJ2-7; 10 bases line up with TRBD1. Germline V lookup: CDR1 LNHDA, CDR2 SQIVND (reference sequence). The CDR3 covers 16 residues. V was pared by 4 bases and J by 4 bases, with 10 bases of the junction left unmatched. In DNA form, the CDR3 reads TGTGCCAGTAGTAATAGGGCGACAGGGGGCGTTTACGAGCAGTACTTC. This encodes CASSNRATGGVYEQYF.

This clone was observed a few times. Here the CDR3 reads CASGRGWGTQYF. For the CDR3, the DNA is TGTGCCAGCGGCAGGGGCTGGGGGACCCAGTACTTC. The gene calls are TRBV28 and TRBJ2-5; D is perhaps TRBD1 (6 bases). CDR3 length: 12 amino acids. CDR1 is MDHEN, CDR2 SYDVKM, per germline. Trimming took 8 bases from V and 7 from J, leaving 14 bases between them.

The V and J genes are TRBV7-5 and TRBJ2-7; TRBD1 reflects the table's D call only, with no check against the DNA. TRBV7-5 is designated a pseudogene. The CDR3 is 14 residues long. The CDR3 loop reads CASSFGTPPIDQYF. The CDR3 DNA sequence: TGTGCCAGCAGCTTCGGGACACCACCTATTGATCAGTACTTC.

There are a few counts of this clone. The chain links TRBV28 to TRBJ1-5; 8 positions agree with TRBD1. There are 16 residues in the CDR3. Germline V gives CDR1 MDHEN, CDR2 SYDVKM. The V segment lost 9 bases and the J segment 0 bases; nucleotides outside the gene matches: 10. The CDR3 DNA reads as TGTGCCAGTTACGGACAGGGAGAATATAGCAATCAGCCCCAGCATTTT. Its protein is CASYGQGEYSNQPQHF.

This clone has just one count. The rearrangement uses TRBV15 and TRBJ1-2, with no clear D. Germline loops: CDR1 LNHNV, CDR2 YYDKDF (reference sequence). The CDR3 is 14 residues long. V was trimmed by 0 bases and J by 3 bases, leaving 8 bases between them. The CDR3 region is CATSRDDGYYGYTF. The CDR3 DNA reads TGTGCCACCAGCAGAGATGACGGTTACTATGGCTACACCTTC.